The text below deals with one T cell receptor (beta chain). Its antigen is unknown. The PCR had 60 Vbeta and 13 Jbeta primers. Source study methods: As a later analysis found, there were 80 million to 90 million unique TCR beta chains, of which roughly 11 million were shared. Only in-frame clones appear in the TCRdb table, and some are missing; sequencing was by immunoSEQ multiplex PCR. D and trimming were read from the DNA, whereas the V and J calls and clone size are those reported in that table. The sample lists fewer than 200,000 clones, approximately 79% occurring once. This sample stems from a study of cytomegalovirus exposure and HLA in healthy donors. Points from the study as a whole: Cytomegalovirus status was reportedly diagnosed by the classifier with high specificity and sensitivity. Certain sequence variants were highly shared and formed a cluster, and this cluster was likely a sequencing artifact. TCR beta sequences reportedly predicted most subjects' HLA-A and HLA-B alleles accurately.

This receptor was obtained from a man aged 35-49 years in good health and CMV-seropositive. The sequenced sample consisted of PBMCs.

CDR3 amino acids: CASSSTMVGNQPQHF. The CDR3 DNA sequence: TGTGCCAGCAGTAGCACCATGGTCGGCAATCAGCCCCAGCATTTT. The V gene is TRBV27, the J gene TRBJ1-5; D not certain. The CDR3 consists of 15 residues. The germline gives CDR1 MNHEY, CDR2 SMNVEV (reference sequence). V lost 5 bases, J lost 2 bases, and 13 bases lay in between.